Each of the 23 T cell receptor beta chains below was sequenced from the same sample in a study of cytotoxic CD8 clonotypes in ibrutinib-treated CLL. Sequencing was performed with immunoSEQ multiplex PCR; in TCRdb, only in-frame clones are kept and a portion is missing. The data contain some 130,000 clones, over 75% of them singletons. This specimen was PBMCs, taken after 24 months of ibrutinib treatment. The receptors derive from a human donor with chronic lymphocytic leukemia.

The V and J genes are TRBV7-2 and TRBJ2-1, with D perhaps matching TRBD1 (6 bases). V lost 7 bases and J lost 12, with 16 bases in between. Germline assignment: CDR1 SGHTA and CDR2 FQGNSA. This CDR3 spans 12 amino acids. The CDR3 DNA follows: TGTGCCAGCACCACATGGGGGCTAGCGCAGTTCTTC. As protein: CASTTWGLAQFF.

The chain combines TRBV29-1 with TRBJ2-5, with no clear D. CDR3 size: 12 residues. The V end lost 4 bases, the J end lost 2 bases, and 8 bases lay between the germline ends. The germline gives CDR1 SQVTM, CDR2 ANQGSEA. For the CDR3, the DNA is TGCAGCGTTGTGGGGATTCAAGAGACCCAGTACTTC. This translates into CSVVGIQETQYF.

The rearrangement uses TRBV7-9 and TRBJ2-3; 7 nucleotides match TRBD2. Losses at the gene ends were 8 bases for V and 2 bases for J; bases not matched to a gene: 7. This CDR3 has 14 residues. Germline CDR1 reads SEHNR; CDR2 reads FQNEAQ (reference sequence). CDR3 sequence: CASRSRDYTDTQYF. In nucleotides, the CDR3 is TGTGCCAGCCGCTCGAGGGACTACACAGATACGCAGTATTTT.

The CDR3, as DNA: TGTGCCACCAGTTTGACAGGTTCCACATCCTATGGCTACACCTTC. Amino acid sequence: CATSLTGSTSYGYTF. The chain employs TRBV15 and TRBJ1-2; D is perhaps TRBD1 (6 bases). The CDR3 covers 15 residues. The V end was cut by 6 bases, the J end by 4 bases, with 18 bases between. Germline assignment: CDR1 LNHNV and CDR2 YYDKDF (reference sequence). Full variable domain (rest looked up from reference TRBV15 and TRBJ1-2): DAMVIQNPRYQVTQFGKPVTLSCSQTLNHNVMYWYQQKSSQAPKLLFHYYDKDFNNEADTPDNFQSRRPNTSFCFLDIRSPGLGDTAMYLCATSLTGSTSYGYTFGSGTRLTVV.

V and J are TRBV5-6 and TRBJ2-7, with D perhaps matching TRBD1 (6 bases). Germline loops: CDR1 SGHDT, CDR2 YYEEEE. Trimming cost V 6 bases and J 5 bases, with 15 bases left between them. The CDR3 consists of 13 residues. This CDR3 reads CASTLSGANEQYF. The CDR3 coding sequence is TGTGCCAGCACCTTATCAGGGGCCAACGAGCAGTACTTC.

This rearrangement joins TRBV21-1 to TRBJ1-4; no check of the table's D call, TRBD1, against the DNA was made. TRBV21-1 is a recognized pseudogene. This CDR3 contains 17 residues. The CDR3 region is CASSLGTGGGTNEKLFF. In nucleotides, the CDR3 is TGTGCCAGCAGCCTGGGGACAGGGGGCGGAACTAATGAAAAACTGTTTTTT.

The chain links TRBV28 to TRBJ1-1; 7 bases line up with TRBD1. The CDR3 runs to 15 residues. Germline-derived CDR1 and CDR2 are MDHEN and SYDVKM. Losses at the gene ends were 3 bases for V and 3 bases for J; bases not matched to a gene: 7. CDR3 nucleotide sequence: TGTGCCAGCAGTTTGCCGACAGGGAGTGACACTGAAGCTTTCTTT. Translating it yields CASSLPTGSDTEAFF.

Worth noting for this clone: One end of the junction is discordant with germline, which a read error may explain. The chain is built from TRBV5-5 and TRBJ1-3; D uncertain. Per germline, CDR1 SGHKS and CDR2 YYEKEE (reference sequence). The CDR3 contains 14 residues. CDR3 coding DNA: TGCGCCAGCAGCCATGGTCGCTCTGGAAACACCATATATTTT. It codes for CASSHGRSGNTIYF.

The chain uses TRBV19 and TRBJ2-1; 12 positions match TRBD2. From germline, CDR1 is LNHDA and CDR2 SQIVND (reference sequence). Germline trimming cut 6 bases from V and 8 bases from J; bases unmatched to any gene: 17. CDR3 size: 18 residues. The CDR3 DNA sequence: TGTGCCAGTAGACGGCCTAGCGGGAGGGCCGGCCCGCGGGATGAGCAGTTCTTC. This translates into CASRRPSGRAGPRDEQFF.

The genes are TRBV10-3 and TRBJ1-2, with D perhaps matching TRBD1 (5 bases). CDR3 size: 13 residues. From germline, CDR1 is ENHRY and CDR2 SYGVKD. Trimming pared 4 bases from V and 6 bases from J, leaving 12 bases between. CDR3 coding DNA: TGTGCCATCAGTGCGGGGACCAGGGATGGCTACACCTTC. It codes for CAISAGTRDGYTF.

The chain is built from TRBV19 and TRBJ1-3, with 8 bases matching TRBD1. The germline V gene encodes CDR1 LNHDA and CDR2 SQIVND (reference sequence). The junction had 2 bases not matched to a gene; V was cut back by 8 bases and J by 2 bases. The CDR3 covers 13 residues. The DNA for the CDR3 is TGTGCCAGTGAACAGGGGGCTGGAAACACCATATATTTT. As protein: CASEQGAGNTIYF.

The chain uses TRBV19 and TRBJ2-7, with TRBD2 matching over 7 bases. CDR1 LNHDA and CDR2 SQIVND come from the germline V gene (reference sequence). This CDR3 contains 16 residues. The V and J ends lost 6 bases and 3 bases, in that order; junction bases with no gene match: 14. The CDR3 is CASSQLQGGSFYEQYF. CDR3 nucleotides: TGTGCCAGTAGCCAGCTTCAGGGAGGGTCTTTCTACGAGCAGTACTTC.

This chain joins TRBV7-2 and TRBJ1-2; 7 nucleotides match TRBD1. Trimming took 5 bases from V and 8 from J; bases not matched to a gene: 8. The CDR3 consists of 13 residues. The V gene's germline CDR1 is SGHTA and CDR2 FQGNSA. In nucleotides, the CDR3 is TGTGCCAGCAGCGCACGACAGGGTGTAGGCTACACCTTC. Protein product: CASSARQGVGYTF.

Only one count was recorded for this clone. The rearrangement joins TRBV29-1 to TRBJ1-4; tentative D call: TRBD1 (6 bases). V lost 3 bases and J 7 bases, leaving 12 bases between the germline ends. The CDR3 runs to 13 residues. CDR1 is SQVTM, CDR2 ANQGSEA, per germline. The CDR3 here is CSVDGGAVEKLFF. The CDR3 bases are TGCAGCGTTGATGGGGGGGCGGTTGAAAAACTGTTTTTT.

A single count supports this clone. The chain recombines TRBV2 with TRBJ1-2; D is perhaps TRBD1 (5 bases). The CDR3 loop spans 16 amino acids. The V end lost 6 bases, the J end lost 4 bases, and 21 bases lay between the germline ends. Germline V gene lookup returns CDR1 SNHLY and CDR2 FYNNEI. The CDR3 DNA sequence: TGTGCCAGCAGCCCTACATCGGGCAGGGAGGTCTATGGCTACACCTTC. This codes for CASSPTSGREVYGYTF.

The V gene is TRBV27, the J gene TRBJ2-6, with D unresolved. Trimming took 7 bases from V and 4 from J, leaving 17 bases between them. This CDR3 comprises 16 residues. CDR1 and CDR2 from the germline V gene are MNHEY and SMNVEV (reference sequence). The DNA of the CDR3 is TGTGCCAGCATGTCCGTTCTAAGGTGGGGGGCCAACGTCCTGACTTTC. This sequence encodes CASMSVLRWGANVLTF.

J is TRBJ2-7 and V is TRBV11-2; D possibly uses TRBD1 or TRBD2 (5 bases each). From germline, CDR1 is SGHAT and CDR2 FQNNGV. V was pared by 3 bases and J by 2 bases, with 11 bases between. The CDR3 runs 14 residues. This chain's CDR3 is CASSLGTLTYEQYF. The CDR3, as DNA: TGTGCCAGCAGCTTGGGGACGCTGACCTACGAGCAGTACTTC.

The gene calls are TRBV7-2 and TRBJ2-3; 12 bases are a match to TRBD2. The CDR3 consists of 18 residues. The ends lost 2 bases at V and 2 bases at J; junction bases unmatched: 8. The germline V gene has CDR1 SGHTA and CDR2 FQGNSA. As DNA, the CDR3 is TGTGCCAGCAGCTTAACGGTACGGACTAGCGGGGCCACAGATACGCAGTATTTT. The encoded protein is CASSLTVRTSGATDTQYF.

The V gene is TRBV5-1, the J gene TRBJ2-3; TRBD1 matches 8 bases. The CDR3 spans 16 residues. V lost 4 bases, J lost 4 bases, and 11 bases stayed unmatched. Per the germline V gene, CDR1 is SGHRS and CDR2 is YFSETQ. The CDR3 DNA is TGCGCCAGCAGCACGATCGGACAGGGCCAGCCAGATACGCAGTATTTT. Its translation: CASSTIGQGQPDTQYF. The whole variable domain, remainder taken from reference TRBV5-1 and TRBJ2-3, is KAGVTQTPRYLIKTRGQQVTLSCSPISGHRSVSWYQQTPGQGLQFLFEYFSETQRNKGNFPGRFSGRQFSNSRSEMNVSTLELGDSALYLCASSTIGQGQPDTQYFGPGTRLTVL.

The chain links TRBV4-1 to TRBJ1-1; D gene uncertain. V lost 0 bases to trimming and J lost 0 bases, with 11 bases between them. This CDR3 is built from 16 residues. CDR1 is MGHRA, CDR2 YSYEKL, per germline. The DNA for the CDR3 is TGCGCCAGCAGCCAAGAGTTTTCGGCAGTGAACACTGAAGCTTTCTTT. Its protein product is CASSQEFSAVNTEAFF.

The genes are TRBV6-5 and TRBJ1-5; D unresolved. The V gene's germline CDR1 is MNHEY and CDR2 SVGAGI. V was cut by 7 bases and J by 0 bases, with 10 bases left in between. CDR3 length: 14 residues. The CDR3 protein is CASKLDYSNQPQHF. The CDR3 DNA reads TGTGCCAGCAAACTCGACTATAGCAATCAGCCCCAGCATTTT.

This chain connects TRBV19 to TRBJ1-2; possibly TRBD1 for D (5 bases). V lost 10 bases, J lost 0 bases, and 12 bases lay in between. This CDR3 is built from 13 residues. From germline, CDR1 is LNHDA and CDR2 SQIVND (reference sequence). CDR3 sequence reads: CATSRGANYGYTF. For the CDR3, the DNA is TGTGCCACTTCGAGGGGAGCTAACTATGGCTACACCTTC.

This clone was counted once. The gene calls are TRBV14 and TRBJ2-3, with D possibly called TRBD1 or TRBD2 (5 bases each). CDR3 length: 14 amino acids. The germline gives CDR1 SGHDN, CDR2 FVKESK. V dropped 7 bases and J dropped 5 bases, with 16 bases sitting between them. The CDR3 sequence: CASNPGTGQDTQYF. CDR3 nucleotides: TGTGCCAGCAACCCCGGGACGGGCCAAGATACGCAGTATTTT.